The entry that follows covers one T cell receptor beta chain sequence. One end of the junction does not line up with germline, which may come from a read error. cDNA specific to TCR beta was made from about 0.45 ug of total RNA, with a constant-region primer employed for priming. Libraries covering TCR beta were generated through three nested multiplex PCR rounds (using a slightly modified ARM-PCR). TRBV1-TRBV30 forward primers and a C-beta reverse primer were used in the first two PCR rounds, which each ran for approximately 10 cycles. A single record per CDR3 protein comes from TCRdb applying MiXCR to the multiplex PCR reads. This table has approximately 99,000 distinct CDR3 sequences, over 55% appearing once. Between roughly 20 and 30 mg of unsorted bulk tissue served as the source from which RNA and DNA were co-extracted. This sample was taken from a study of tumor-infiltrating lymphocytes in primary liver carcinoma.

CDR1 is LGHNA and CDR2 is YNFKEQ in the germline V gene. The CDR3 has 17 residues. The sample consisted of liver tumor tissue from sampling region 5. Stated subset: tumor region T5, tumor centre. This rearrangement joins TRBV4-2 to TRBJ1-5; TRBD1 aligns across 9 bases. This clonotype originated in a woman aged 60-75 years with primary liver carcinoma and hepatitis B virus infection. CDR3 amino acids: CANSQDSTGTGKQPQHF. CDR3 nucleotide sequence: TGTGCCAACAGCCAAGACTCGACCGGGACAGGGAAGCAGCCCCAGCATTTT.